The 24 T cell receptor beta chains presented below share a single source sample, sequenced in a study of blood T cell repertoires in COVID-19. Data came from immunoSEQ multiplex PCR; TCRdb stores just in-frame clones and leaves some out. The sample includes 90,000 to 110,000 clones, 65% to 90% of them seen just once. Source material: peripheral blood. The source of these receptors is a woman over 75 with active or convalescent COVID-19.

The CDR3 DNA is TGTGCCAGCAGAACAGGGGGCTGGGAGACCCAGTACTTC. Its translation: CASRTGGWETQYF. V gene TRBV28 combines with J gene TRBJ2-5, with TRBD1 matching over 9 bases. This CDR3 is 13 amino acids long. The junction had 4 bases not matched to a gene; V was cut back by 6 bases and J by 5 bases. From germline, CDR1 is MDHEN and CDR2 SYDVKM.

The rearrangement links TRBV28 to TRBJ1-1; possible D gene TRBD1, 5 bases. Germline V CDR1 and CDR2: MDHEN, SYDVKM. V was shortened by 5 bases and J by 4 bases, with 11 bases between the two germline ends. This CDR3 is built from 13 residues. The CDR3 sequence: CASSPREGTEAFF. CDR3 DNA: TGTGCCAGCAGTCCCAGGGAGGGCACTGAAGCTTTCTTT.

The J gene is TRBJ2-1, the V gene TRBV28; 12 bases fit TRBD1. From germline, CDR1 is MDHEN and CDR2 SYDVKM. Trimming cost V 4 bases and J 10 bases; bases outside gene matches: 11. The CDR3 is made up of 16 amino acids. CDR3 loop: CASSSPGDRGLLEQFF. The CDR3 DNA follows: TGTGCCAGCAGTTCGCCCGGGGACAGGGGGCTGTTGGAGCAGTTCTTC.

V and J are TRBV2 and TRBJ2-7; TRBD1 aligns across 8 bases. Germline CDR1 is SNHLY and CDR2 is FYNNEI. This CDR3 is 13 amino acids long. Trimming cost V 5 bases and J 6 bases; bases outside gene matches: 6. The CDR3 sequence is CASSPDRETEQYF. The CDR3 region has the DNA TGTGCCAGCAGTCCGGACAGGGAGACCGAGCAGTACTTC.

V gene TRBV6-5 combines with J gene TRBJ2-7; 9 bases match TRBD2. From germline, CDR1 is MNHEY and CDR2 SVGAGI. With 8 bases clipped from V and 5 bases from J, the junction kept 7 bases outside the gene matches. CDR3 length: 13 residues. CDR3 sequence reads: CASWGREGNEQYF. The CDR3 DNA reads as TGTGCCAGCTGGGGGCGGGAGGGTAACGAGCAGTACTTC.

V gene TRBV2 combines with J gene TRBJ1-3; possible D gene TRBD1, 6 bases. The ends were cut back, 5 bases at V and 4 bases at J, with 21 bases in the middle. CDR3 length equals 17 residues. In germline, CDR1 is SNHLY, CDR2 FYNNEI. CDR3 DNA: TGTGCCAGCAGTCACTCCCGGGACACTAAAGGGGGAAACACCATATATTTT. Amino acid sequence: CASSHSRDTKGGNTIYF.

This chain joins TRBV30 and TRBJ2-4; D might be TRBD1 (6 bases). Trimming removed 2 bases from V and 9 bases from J, with 14 bases in between. The length of the CDR3 is 13 residues. Germline lookup yields CDR1 GTSNPN and CDR2 SVGIG (reference sequence). The CDR3 nucleotides read TGTGCCTGGAGTTTAGGAACAGGGTCCATTCAGTACTTC. It codes for CAWSLGTGSIQYF.

This chain links TRBV11-2 with TRBJ1-1; D is possibly TRBD1 (6 bases). Germline V gene lookup returns CDR1 SGHAT and CDR2 FQNNGV. The CDR3 loop spans 13 amino acids. The V end lost 0 bases, the J end lost 6 bases, and 8 bases lay between the germline ends. The CDR3 protein is CASSLDRGSEAFF. Written as DNA, the CDR3 is TGTGCCAGCAGCTTAGACAGGGGTTCTGAAGCTTTCTTT. The variable domain in full, completed from reference TRBV11-2 and TRBJ1-1, reads EAGVAQSPRYKIIEKRQSVAFWCNPISGHATLYWYQQILGQGPKLLIQFQNNGVVDDSQLPKDRFSAERLKGVDSTLKIQPAKLEDSAVYLCASSLDRGSEAFFGQGTRLTVV.

V gene TRBV30 combines with J gene TRBJ2-5, with D hard to call. The ends were cut back, 2 bases at V and 1 base at J, with 14 bases in the middle. The CDR3 has 15 residues. Germline loops: CDR1 GTSNPN, CDR2 SVGIG (reference sequence). The CDR3 DNA follows: TGTGCCTGGAGTAAGCAGACTGGCGCCCAAGAGACCCAGTACTTC. Protein sequence: CAWSKQTGAQETQYF.

The genes are TRBV9 and TRBJ1-3, with 11 bases that match TRBD1. With 0 bases clipped from V and 2 bases from J, the junction kept 1 base outside the gene matches. Looked up from germline, CDR1 is SGDLS and CDR2 is YYNGEE. The CDR3 extends over 16 amino acids. Here the CDR3 reads CASSVVDRGPGNTIYF. CDR3 nucleotides: TGTGCCAGCAGCGTAGTGGACAGGGGGCCTGGAAACACCATATATTTT.

V usage is TRBV19 and J usage is TRBJ2-1, with TRBD2 matching 7 bases. Germline V lookup: CDR1 LNHDA, CDR2 SQIVND (reference sequence). This CDR3 is built from 16 residues. Losses at the gene ends were 6 bases for V and 8 bases for J; bases not matched to a gene: 16. The CDR3 coding sequence is TGTGCCAGTAGAGGGACTTGGGCTAGCGGTTCCGATGAGCAGTTCTTC. Its translation: CASRGTWASGSDEQFF.

V usage is TRBV5-1 and J usage is TRBJ1-1, with D maybe TRBD1 (5 bases). The CDR3 totals 14 residues. Trimming pared 2 bases from V and 3 bases from J, leaving 11 bases between. The germline CDR1 and CDR2 sequences are SGHRS and YFSETQ. The CDR3 DNA follows: TGCGCCAGCAGCTTTCGGCTAGGGGACACTGAAGCTTTCTTT. This translates into CASSFRLGDTEAFF. The full variable domain, with the rest looked up from reference TRBV5-1 and TRBJ1-1, is KAGVTQTPRYLIKTRGQQVTLSCSPISGHRSVSWYQQTPGQGLQFLFEYFSETQRNKGNFPGRFSGRQFSNSRSEMNVSTLELGDSALYLCASSFRLGDTEAFFGQGTRLTVV.

The chain uses TRBV11-3 and TRBJ2-5; TRBD1 agrees at 8 bases. The germline V gene has CDR1 SGHNT and CDR2 YENEEA. This CDR3 spans 15 amino acids. The junction had 4 bases not matched to a gene; V was cut back by 1 base and J by 3 bases. The CDR3 is CASSLGTGGEETQYF. The CDR3 region has the DNA TGTGCCAGCAGCTTAGGCACAGGGGGTGAAGAGACCCAGTACTTC.

The chain couples TRBV2 to TRBJ2-6; 9 bases line up with TRBD2. The germline CDR1 and CDR2 sequences are SNHLY and FYNNEI. The CDR3 is 16 residues long. V was pared by 8 bases and J by 3 bases, with 8 bases of the junction left unmatched. The CDR3 sequence: CASRTLSGSGANVLTF. As DNA, the CDR3 is TGTGCCAGCCGCACTCTTAGCGGGAGTGGGGCCAACGTCCTGACTTTC.

The chain has TRBV21-1 and TRBJ1-1; the D call of TRBD1 is as the table states it, not checked on the DNA. TRBV21-1 is a pseudogene segment. The CDR3 spans 13 residues. The CDR3 loop reads CASSQGQGPEAFF. CDR3 in DNA: TGTGCCAGCAGCCAGGGACAGGGTCCTGAAGCTTTCTTT.

The rearrangement uses TRBV10-3 and TRBJ2-1, with a tentative D call TRBD2 (6 bases). Germline V gene lookup returns CDR1 ENHRY and CDR2 SYGVKD. Trimming left V 1 base short and J 9 bases short, with 10 bases between. This CDR3 contains 13 residues. This chain's CDR3 is CAISELAAGEQFF. The CDR3 DNA sequence: TGTGCCATCAGTGAGTTAGCGGCGGGTGAGCAGTTCTTC.

The rearrangement joins TRBV24-1 to TRBJ2-2; D unclear. V was trimmed by 0 bases and J by 8 bases, leaving 3 bases between them. The CDR3 has 12 amino acids. Germline V gene lookup returns CDR1 KGHDR and CDR2 SFDVKD. The CDR3 DNA follows: TGTGCCACCAGTGATTTGCTTGGGGAGCTGTTTTTT. It specifies CATSDLLGELFF.

This chain uses TRBV2 with TRBJ1-2; D perhaps matches TRBD1 (5 bases). V lost 8 bases to trimming and J lost 6 bases, with 19 bases between them. This CDR3 has 14 residues. CDR1 is SNHLY, CDR2 FYNNEI, per germline. This CDR3 is CASGIREGSHGYTF. The CDR3 coding sequence is TGTGCCAGCGGTATTAGGGAGGGGAGCCATGGCTACACCTTC.

The chain has TRBV6-5 and TRBJ2-7; TRBD1 matches at 8 bases. Looked up from germline, CDR1 is MNHEY and CDR2 is SVGAGI. The CDR3 runs 14 residues. The J segment lost 2 bases and the V segment lost 5 bases, leaving 5 bases of the junction unmatched. CDR3 loop: CASSIGTGAYEQYF. The CDR3 nucleotides are TGTGCCAGCAGTATCGGGACAGGCGCCTACGAGCAGTACTTC.

J is TRBJ1-2 and V is TRBV3-1 (or the pseudogene TRBV3-2), with a tentative D call TRBD1 (6 bases). Trimming removed 4 bases at V and 7 bases at J, with 16 bases between. The germline V gene has CDR1 LGHDT and CDR2 YNNKEL (reference sequence). The CDR3 has 14 amino acids. The CDR3 protein is CASSLGHGEGGYTF. CDR3 sequence (DNA): TGTGCCAGCAGCCTGGGACATGGCGAGGGTGGCTACACCTTC.

The genes are TRBV5-1 and TRBJ1-1, with a weak D call TRBD1 (6 bases). Germline V gene sequence: CDR1 SGHRS, CDR2 YFSETQ. V dropped 0 bases and J dropped 6 bases, with 9 bases sitting between them. The CDR3 contains 13 residues. The CDR3 DNA sequence: TGCGCCAGCAGCTTGGTGACAGGTGCTGAAGCTTTCTTT. Its protein is CASSLVTGAEAFF.

The CDR3 DNA sequence: TGTGCCACCAGCAGAGACTACCTTCATAGCACAGATACGCAGTATTTT. Amino acid sequence: CATSRDYLHSTDTQYF. The chain is built from TRBV15 and TRBJ2-3; D gene ambiguous. Germline loops: CDR1 LNHNV, CDR2 YYDKDF (reference sequence). This CDR3 is 16 amino acids long. V was cut by 0 bases and J by 0 bases, with 10 bases left in between.

This sequence joins TRBV6-5 and TRBJ2-7, with 9 bases that match TRBD1. CDR3 length: 15 amino acids. V dropped 3 bases and J dropped 2; count of bases not matched to a gene: 5. Per germline, CDR1 MNHEY and CDR2 SVGAGI. This chain's CDR3 is CASSYTGTGPYEQYF. The CDR3 region has the DNA TGTGCCAGCAGTTATACCGGGACAGGGCCCTACGAGCAGTACTTC.

This chain links TRBV4-1 with TRBJ2-6, with a weak D call TRBD1 (5 bases). The V gene's germline CDR1 is MGHRA and CDR2 YSYEKL. V was cut by 0 bases and J by 1 base, with 7 bases left in between. This CDR3 contains 16 residues. This CDR3 is CASSQDRQSGANVLTF. The CDR3 region has the DNA TGCGCCAGCAGCCAAGATCGACAGTCTGGGGCCAACGTCCTGACTTTC.